The clone carrying this TCR beta chain was observed a single time. The antigen is unknown. The source of the sample is a study of cytomegalovirus exposure and HLA in healthy donors. Study background: Out of a few hundred genotyped donors, around 80% belonged to the Caucasian-associated ancestry cluster. General study findings and limits: The majority of CMV-associated TCR beta chains were reported as apparently HLA-restricted in a later analysis. Earlier results showed most TCR beta V segments being productive about 90% or about 30% of the time.

The PCR ran on 60 Vbeta and 13 Jbeta primers. Repertoires were generated with immunoSEQ multiplex PCR, while TCRdb's copy carries only in-frame clones and drops some. Of some 93,000 clones listed, approximately 80% are singletons. Donors sampled were nominally healthy, though unrecorded immune exposures were likely. The CDR3 contains 15 residues. Germline assignment: CDR1 MDHEN and CDR2 SYDVKM. V was clipped by 5 bases and J by 9 bases; unmatched bases: 8. The V and J genes are TRBV28 and TRBJ2-1, with 12 bases that match TRBD2. The sample consisted of PBMCs. The source of this sequence is a man over 45 in good health and CMV-seronegative. CDR3 sequence (DNA): TGTGCCAGCAGTCCCCTAGCGGGAGGGCCAAGTGAGCAGTTCTTC. Its translation is CASSPLAGGPSEQFF. Combining the CDR3 with reference TRBV28 and TRBJ2-1 gives the whole variable domain DVKVTQSSRYLVKRTGEKVFLECVQDMDHENMFWYRQDPGLGLRLIYFSYDVKMKEKGDIPEGYSVSREKKERFSLILESASTNQTSMYLCASSPLAGGPSEQFFGPGTRLTVL.